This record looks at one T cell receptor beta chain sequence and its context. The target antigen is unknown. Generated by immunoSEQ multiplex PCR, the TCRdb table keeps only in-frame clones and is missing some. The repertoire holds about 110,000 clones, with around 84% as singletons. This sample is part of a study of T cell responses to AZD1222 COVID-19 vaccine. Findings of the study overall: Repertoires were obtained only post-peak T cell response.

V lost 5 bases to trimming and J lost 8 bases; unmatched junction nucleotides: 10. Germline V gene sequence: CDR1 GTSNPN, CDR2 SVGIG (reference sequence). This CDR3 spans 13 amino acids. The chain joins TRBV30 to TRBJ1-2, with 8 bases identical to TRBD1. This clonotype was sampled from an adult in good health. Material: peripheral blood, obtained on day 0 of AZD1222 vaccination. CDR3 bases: TGTGCCTGGGCCCGGGACAGGAGGGACGGCTACACCTTC. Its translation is CAWARDRRDGYTF.